The sequence of this TCR beta chain was determined in a study of T cell responses to AZD1222 COVID-19 vaccine. TCRdb's table, derived via immunoSEQ multiplex PCR, lists solely in-frame clones and lacks some. The table shows some 110,000 clones, with 80% to 90% occurring only once. In the case of this clone: Its antigen remains unidentified.

Study results and limitations: The breadth and depth of Spike-specific TCRs increased once two AZD1222 doses had been given. Just a handful of AZD1222 recipients tested seropositive at baseline. Females made up more of the donors, who were largely white British, and clonal diversity may have come out too low.

The germline CDR1 and CDR2 sequences are LNHDA and SQIVND (reference sequence). V was pared by 1 base and J by 4 bases, with 13 bases between. The CDR3 is made up of 16 amino acids. The source of this sequence is an adult who received the AZD1222 COVID-19 vaccine. The specimen was peripheral blood, collected 28 days after the second AZD1222 dose. This chain connects TRBV19 to TRBJ2-2; D gene unclear. The CDR3, as DNA: TGTGCCAGTAGTATAGCTGCAGGTTGGGGCACCGGGGAGCTGTTTTTT. Amino acids: CASSIAAGWGTGELFF.